This TCR beta chain was sequenced for a study of cytomegalovirus exposure and HLA in healthy donors. Overall study results and limits: Earlier results showed most TCR beta V segments being productive about 87% or about 30% of the time.

Comment on this clone: Its specificity is unknown.

Trimming removed 4 bases from V and 3 bases from J; junction bases left unmatched: 5. The CDR3 runs 15 residues. Germline V lookup: CDR1 SGHDN, CDR2 FVKESK. PCR employed 60 Vbeta and 13 Jbeta primers. The data were produced by immunoSEQ multiplex PCR, yet TCRdb's version contains in-frame clones alone and is incomplete. Among about 140,000 clones, 70% to 90% were seen once, and the ten largest hold 0.5% to 0.65%. The receptor comes from a woman between 40 and 50 years old in good health and CMV-seronegative. The chain carries TRBV14 and TRBJ2-7; 11 nucleotides line up with TRBD2. The source material was PBMCs. The CDR3 region has the DNA TGTGCCAGCAGCCCCACTAGCGGGAGTGTCTACGAGCAGTACTTC. Translating gives CASSPTSGSVYEQYF.